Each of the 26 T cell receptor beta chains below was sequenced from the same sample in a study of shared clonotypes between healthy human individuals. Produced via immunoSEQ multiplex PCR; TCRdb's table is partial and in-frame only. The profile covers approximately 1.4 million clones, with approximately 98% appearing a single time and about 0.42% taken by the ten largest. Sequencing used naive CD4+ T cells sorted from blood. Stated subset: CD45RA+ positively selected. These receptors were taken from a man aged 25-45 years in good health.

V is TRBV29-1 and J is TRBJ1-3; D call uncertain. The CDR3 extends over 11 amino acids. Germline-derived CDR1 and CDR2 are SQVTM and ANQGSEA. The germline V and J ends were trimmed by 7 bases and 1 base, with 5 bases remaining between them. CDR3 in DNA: TGCAGCGCCATATCTGGAAACACCATATATTTT. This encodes CSAISGNTIYF.

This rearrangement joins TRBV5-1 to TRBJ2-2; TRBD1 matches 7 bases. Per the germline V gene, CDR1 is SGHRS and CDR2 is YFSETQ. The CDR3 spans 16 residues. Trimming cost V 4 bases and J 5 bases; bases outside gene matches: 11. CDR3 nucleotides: TGCGCCAGCAGCCCAAGTCCGGGACAGACAACCGGGGAGCTGTTTTTT. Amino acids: CASSPSPGQTTGELFF.

CDR3 residues: CASSANNEQFF. For the CDR3, the DNA is TGTGCCAGCAGTGCCAACAATGAGCAGTTCTTC. The chain employs TRBV6-5 and TRBJ2-1, with D unresolved. V lost 5 bases to trimming and J lost 5 bases, with 4 bases between them. Germline assignment: CDR1 MNHEY and CDR2 SVGAGI. CDR3 length equals 11 residues.

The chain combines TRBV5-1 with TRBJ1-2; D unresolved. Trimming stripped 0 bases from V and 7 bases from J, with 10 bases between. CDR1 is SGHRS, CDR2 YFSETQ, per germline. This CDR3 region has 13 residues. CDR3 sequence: CASSLDPSIGYTF. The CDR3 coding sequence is TGCGCCAGCAGCTTGGATCCCAGCATTGGCTACACCTTC.

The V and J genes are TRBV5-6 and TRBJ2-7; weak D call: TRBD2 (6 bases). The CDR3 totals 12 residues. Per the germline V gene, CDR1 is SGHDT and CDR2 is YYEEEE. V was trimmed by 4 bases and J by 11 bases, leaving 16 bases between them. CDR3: CASSRGSPAEYF. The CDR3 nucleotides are TGTGCCAGCAGCCGGGGGAGCCCGGCGGAGTACTTC.

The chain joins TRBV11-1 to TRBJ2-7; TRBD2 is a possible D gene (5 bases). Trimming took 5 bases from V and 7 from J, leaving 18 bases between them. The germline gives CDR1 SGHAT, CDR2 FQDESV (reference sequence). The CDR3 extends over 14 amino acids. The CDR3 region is CASSKPRLFGEQYF. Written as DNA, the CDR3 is TGTGCCAGCAGCAAACCCCGACTATTCGGGGAGCAGTACTTC.

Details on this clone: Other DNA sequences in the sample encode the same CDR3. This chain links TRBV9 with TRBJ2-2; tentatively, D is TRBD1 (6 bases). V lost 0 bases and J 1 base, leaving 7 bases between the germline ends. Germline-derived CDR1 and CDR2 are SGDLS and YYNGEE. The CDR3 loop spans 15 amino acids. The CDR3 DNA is TGTGCCAGCAGCGTAGTGACAGGGAACACCGGGGAGCTGTTTTTT. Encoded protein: CASSVVTGNTGELFF. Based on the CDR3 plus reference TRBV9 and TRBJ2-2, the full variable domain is DSGVTQTPKHLITATGQRVTLRCSPRSGDLSVYWYQQSLDQGLQFLIQYYNGEERAKGNILERFSAQQFPDLHSELNLSSLELGDSALYFCASSVVTGNTGELFFGEGSRLTVL.

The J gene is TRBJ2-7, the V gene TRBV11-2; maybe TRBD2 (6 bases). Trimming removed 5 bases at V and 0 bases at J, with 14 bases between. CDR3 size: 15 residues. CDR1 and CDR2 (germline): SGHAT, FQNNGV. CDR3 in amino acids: CASSLALASSYEQYF. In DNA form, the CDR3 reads TGTGCCAGCAGCCTCGCACTAGCTAGCTCCTACGAGCAGTACTTC.

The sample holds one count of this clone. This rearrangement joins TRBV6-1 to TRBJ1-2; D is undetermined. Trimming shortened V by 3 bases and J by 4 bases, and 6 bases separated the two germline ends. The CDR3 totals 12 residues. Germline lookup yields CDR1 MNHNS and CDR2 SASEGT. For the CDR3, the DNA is TGTGCCAGCAGTGATGGGCTCTATGGCTACACCTTC. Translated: CASSDGLYGYTF.

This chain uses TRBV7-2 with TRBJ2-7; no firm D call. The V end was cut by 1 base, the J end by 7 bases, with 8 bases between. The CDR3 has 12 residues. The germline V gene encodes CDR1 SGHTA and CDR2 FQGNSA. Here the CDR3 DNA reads TGTGCCAGCAGCTTAGTAAGCAAAGAGCAGTACTTC. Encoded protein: CASSLVSKEQYF. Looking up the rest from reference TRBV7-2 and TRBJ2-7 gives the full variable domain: GAGVSQSPSNKVTEKGKDVELRCDPISGHTALYWYRQSLGQGLEFLIYFQGNSAPDKSGLPSDRFSAERTGGSVSTLTIQRTQQEDSAVYLCASSLVSKEQYFGPGTRLTVT.

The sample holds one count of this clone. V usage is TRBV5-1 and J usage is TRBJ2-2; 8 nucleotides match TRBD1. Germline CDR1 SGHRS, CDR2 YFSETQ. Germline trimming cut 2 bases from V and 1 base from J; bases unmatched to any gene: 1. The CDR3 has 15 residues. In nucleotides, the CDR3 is TGCGCCAGCAGCTTTACAGGGGGGAACACCGGGGAGCTGTTTTTT. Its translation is CASSFTGGNTGELFF.

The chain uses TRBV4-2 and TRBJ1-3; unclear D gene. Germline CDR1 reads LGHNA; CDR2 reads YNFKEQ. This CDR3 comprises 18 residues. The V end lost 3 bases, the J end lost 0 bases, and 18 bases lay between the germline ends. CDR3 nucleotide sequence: TGTGCCAGCAGCCAGAGGGATCGAATCCTTAACTCTGGAAACACCATATATTTT. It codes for CASSQRDRILNSGNTIYF.

Here the CDR3 DNA reads TGTGCCAGCAGCTTATCGCCCAGCGGGGAGCTGTTTTTT. Translation gives CASSLSPSGELFF. The chain carries TRBV11-3 and TRBJ2-2; unclear D gene. The V and J ends lost 2 bases and 7 bases respectively, with 8 bases between them. The CDR3 is 13 residues long. Germline CDR1 reads SGHNT; CDR2 reads YENEEA.

CDR3 in DNA: TGTGCCAGCCGGCGGGATCCCTACGAGCAGTACTTC. Encoded protein: CASRRDPYEQYF. This rearrangement joins TRBV7-9 to TRBJ2-7; D is perhaps TRBD2 (6 bases). Germline loops: CDR1 SEHNR, CDR2 FQNEAQ (reference sequence). Between the trimmed V and J ends, which lost 8 bases and 2 bases, there was a span of 10 bases. The CDR3 is made up of 12 amino acids.

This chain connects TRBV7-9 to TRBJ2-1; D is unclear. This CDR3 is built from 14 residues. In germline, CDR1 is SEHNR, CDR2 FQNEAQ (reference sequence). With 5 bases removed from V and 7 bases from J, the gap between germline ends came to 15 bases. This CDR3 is CASSPRTQGNEQFF. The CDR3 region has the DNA TGTGCCAGCAGCCCCAGGACCCAAGGGAATGAGCAGTTCTTC.

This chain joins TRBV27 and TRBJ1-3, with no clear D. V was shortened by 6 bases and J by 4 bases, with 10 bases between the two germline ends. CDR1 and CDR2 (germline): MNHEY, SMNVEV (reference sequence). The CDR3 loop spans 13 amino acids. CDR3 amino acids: CASSKAPGNTIYF. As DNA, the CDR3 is TGTGCCAGCAGCAAAGCGCCCGGAAACACCATATATTTT.

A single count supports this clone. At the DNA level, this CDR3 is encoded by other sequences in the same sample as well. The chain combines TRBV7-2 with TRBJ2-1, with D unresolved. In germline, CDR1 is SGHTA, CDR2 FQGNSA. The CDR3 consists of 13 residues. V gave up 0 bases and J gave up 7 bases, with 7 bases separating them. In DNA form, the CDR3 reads TGTGCCAGCAGCTTAGCGGGTCAAAATGAGCAGTTCTTC. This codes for CASSLAGQNEQFF.

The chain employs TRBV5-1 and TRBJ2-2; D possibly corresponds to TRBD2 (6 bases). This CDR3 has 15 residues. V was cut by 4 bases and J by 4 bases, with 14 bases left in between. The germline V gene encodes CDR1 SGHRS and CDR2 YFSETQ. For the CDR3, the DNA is TGCGCCAGCAGCACGGGACTGTCGAGCACCGGGGAGCTGTTTTTT. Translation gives CASSTGLSSTGELFF.

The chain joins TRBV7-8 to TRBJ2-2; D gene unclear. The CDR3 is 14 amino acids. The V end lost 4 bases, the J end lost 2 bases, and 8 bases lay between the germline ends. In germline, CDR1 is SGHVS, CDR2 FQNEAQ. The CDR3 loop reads CASSSVSNTGELFF. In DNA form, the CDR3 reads TGTGCCAGCAGCTCGGTGAGCAACACCGGGGAGCTGTTTTTT.

The CDR3 spells CASSEGTPYNEQFF. For the CDR3, the DNA is TGTGCCAGCAGCGAGGGGACTCCCTACAATGAGCAGTTCTTC. The chain combines TRBV9 with TRBJ2-1; tentatively, D is TRBD2 (6 bases). V was trimmed by 3 bases and J by 2 bases, leaving 9 bases between them. The CDR3 is 14 amino acids. Germline CDR1 and CDR2: SGDLS and YYNGEE.

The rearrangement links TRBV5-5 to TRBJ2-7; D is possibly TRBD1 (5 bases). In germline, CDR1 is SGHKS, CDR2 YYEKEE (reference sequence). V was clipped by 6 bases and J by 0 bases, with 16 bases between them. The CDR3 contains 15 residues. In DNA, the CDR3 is TGTGCCAGCACCCTAGACAGATACAGCTCCTACGAGCAGTACTTC. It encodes CASTLDRYSSYEQYF.

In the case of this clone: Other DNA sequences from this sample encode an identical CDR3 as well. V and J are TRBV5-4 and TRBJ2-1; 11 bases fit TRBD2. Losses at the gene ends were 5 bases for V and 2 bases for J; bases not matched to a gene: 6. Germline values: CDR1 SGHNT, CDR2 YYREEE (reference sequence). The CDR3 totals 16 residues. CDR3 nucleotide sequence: TGTGCCAGCAGTCCGACTAGCGGGAAGACCTACAATGAGCAGTTCTTC. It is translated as CASSPTSGKTYNEQFF.

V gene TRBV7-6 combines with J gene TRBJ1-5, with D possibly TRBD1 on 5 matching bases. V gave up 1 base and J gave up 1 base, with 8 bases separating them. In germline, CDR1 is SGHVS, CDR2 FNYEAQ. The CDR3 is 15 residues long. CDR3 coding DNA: TGTGCCAGCAGCTTAGTGTGGGACAGCAATCAGCCCCAGCATTTT. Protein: CASSLVWDSNQPQHF.

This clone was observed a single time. In DNA, the CDR3 is TGTGCCTGGAGTTTCGGCCCTCAGCCCCAGCATTTT. Its protein is CAWSFGPQPQHF. The chain carries TRBV30 and TRBJ1-5; D gene unclear. V lost 2 bases, J lost 6 bases, and 8 bases lay in between. The germline CDR1 and CDR2 sequences are GTSNPN and SVGIG (reference sequence). The CDR3 spans 12 residues.

The DNA for the CDR3 is TGTGCCAGCAGGCCAACCGGGACTAGTGGAACCGGGGAGCTGTTTTTT. The encoded protein is CASRPTGTSGTGELFF. The chain uses TRBV7-9 and TRBJ2-2; 8 nucleotides line up with TRBD2. Trimming took 6 bases from V and 5 from J; bases not matched to a gene: 11. Germline loops: CDR1 SEHNR, CDR2 FQNEAQ (reference sequence). CDR3 length equals 16 residues.

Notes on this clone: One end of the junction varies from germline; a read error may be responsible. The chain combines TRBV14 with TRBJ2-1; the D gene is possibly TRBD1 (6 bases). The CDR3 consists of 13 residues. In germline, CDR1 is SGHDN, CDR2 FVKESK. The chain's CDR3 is CASSPQGTNERVF. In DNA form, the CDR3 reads TGTGCCAGCAGCCCACAGGGAACCAATGAACGGGTCTTC.